The clone carrying this T cell receptor beta chain was picked up a small number of times. Antigen unknown. Extracted RNA was reverse transcribed into cDNA, the sequencing template. The method was immunoSEQ multiplex PCR; TCRdb's version includes in-frame clones alone and lacks a portion of them. The sample holds about 110,000 clones, roughly 84% seen once. This specimen comes from a study of CD8+ T cells in alopecia areata. Study-level points and caveats: Clarity of TCR sharing across patients fell short of that in mice, possibly HLA-related.

Trimming cost V 5 bases and J 6 bases; bases outside gene matches: 10. CDR1 is SGHTA, CDR2 FQGNSA, per germline. The CDR3 loop spans 14 amino acids. The treatment denotes: oral pan-JAK inhibitor, 5-10 mg twice daily. Alopecia areata patients had lesional scalp punch biopsies and peripheral blood taken from them. Material: CD8+ T cells sorted from blood, obtained at week 24, from a patient treated with tofacitinib. The TCR was taken from a human donor with alopecia areata. V and J are TRBV7-2 and TRBJ2-7; the match to TRBD1 covers 7 bases. Here the CDR3 DNA reads TGTGCCAGCAGCCCCACAGGGGACAGCTCCGAGCAGTACTTC. The encoded protein is CASSPTGDSSEQYF.